The 27 T cell receptor beta chains in this list originate from one sample, sequenced in a study of tumor and adjacent non-tumor tissue in lung cancer. Three rounds of nested PCR, following a modified ARM-PCR protocol, produced the TCRbeta library. MiXCR, run by TCRdb on the multiplex PCR reads, gives a single entry per CDR3 protein. This table has fewer than 85,000 distinct CDR3 sequences, about 80% appearing once. No cell sorting was done before RNA was extracted from the tissue. The sequencing input was lung tumor tissue. The receptors originated from a man in his sixties with non-small cell lung cancer.

This clonotype was observed a single time. The genes are TRBV6-5 and TRBJ2-5; D may match TRBD1 or TRBD2 (5 bases each). The CDR3 runs 15 residues. Germline assignment: CDR1 MNHEY and CDR2 SVGAGI. V lost 0 bases and J lost 9, with 17 bases in between. Here the CDR3 reads CASSYSSSSRGAQYF. CDR3 nucleotide sequence: TGTGCCAGCAGTTACTCGAGCTCCAGTCGAGGGGCCCAGTACTTC.

This clonotype was observed a few times. This could be a read error, since a much larger clone is one nucleotide away. Here the CDR3 reads CSVREAYNSPLHF. The CDR3 DNA follows: TGCAGCGTTAGGGAGGCCTATAATTCACCCCTCCACTTT. The V gene is TRBV29-1, the J gene TRBJ1-6; D is unresolved. The V end lost 5 bases, the J end lost 2 bases, and 7 bases lay between the germline ends. The germline V gene has CDR1 SQVTM and CDR2 ANQGSEA. The CDR3 is 13 amino acids. The whole variable domain, remainder taken from reference TRBV29-1 and TRBJ1-6, is SAVISQKPSRDICQRGTSLTIQCQVDSQVTMMFWYRQQPGQSLTLIATANQGSEATYESGFVIDKFPISRPNLTFSTLTVSNMSPEDSSIYLCSVREAYNSPLHFGNGTRLTVT.

Concerning this clonotype: The conserved final phenylalanine or tryptophan is absent from the CDR3, which likely points to a read error. The J gene is TRBJ1-1, the V gene TRBV10-3, with a tentative D call TRBD1 (6 bases). Germline values: CDR1 ENHRY, CDR2 SYGVKD. The CDR3 extends over 13 amino acids. V lost 0 bases and J 9 bases, leaving 11 bases between the germline ends. The CDR3 protein is CAISESGTFKAFL. In nucleotides, the CDR3 is TGTGCCATCAGTGAGTCAGGGACATTCAAAGCTTTCCTT.

For this clonotype: A read error may account for a junction end that differs from germline. V usage is TRBV12-3 or TRBV12-4 and J usage is TRBJ1-1; 7 bases are a match to TRBD1. This CDR3 region has 16 residues. CDR3 in amino acids: CAISFGTEGMYIEAFF. For the CDR3, the DNA is TGTGCCATCAGTTTCGGGACAGAGGGCATGTACATTGAAGCTTTCTTT.

This chain connects TRBV20-1 to TRBJ2-7; 16 bases are shared with TRBD2. After removal of 7 bases from V and 0 bases from J, the junction contained 21 bases not matched to a gene. The CDR3 has 21 amino acids. The V gene's germline CDR1 is DFQATT and CDR2 SNEGSKA (reference sequence). CDR3 DNA sequence: TGCAGTGTTAGTTCGGGACTAGCGGGAGGGCCGGTAGGCCTTAGCTCCTACGAGCAGTACTTC. Translating it yields CSVSSGLAGGPVGLSSYEQYF.

This clonotype has ten or more counts. The chain uses TRBV6-1 and TRBJ2-7, with D possibly TRBD2 on 6 matching bases. Germline-derived CDR1 and CDR2 are MNHNS and SASEGT. V lost 4 bases to trimming and J lost 6 bases, with 19 bases between them. CDR3 length: 15 amino acids. The CDR3 DNA sequence: TGTGCCAGCAGTGGGTCGAGACTAGAGGCCCTCGAGCAGTACTTC. Translating it yields CASSGSRLEALEQYF.

This clonotype has just a few counts. The chain combines TRBV10-1 with TRBJ2-1, with D tentatively TRBD1 or TRBD2 (5 bases each). V was trimmed by 4 bases and J by 7 bases, leaving 26 bases between them. Germline V gene data show CDR1 as WNHNN and CDR2 as SYGVQD (reference sequence). This CDR3 has 18 amino acids. CDR3 region: CASSGRQGGPERDNEQFF. CDR3 in DNA: TGCGCCAGCAGTGGCAGGCAGGGTGGGCCCGAGAGGGATAATGAGCAGTTCTTC.

Comments on this clonotype: A much larger clone lies a single base off, so this may be a read error. The rearrangement joins TRBV11-2 to TRBJ2-3, with D unclear. This CDR3 is 15 amino acids long. CDR1 and CDR2 (germline): SGHAT, FQNNGV. CDR3 sequence reads: CANSLDLASTDTQYF. For the CDR3, the DNA is TGTGCCAACAGCTTAGATCTGGCTAGCACAGATACGCAGTATTTT.

V gene TRBV12-3 or TRBV12-4 combines with J gene TRBJ2-3, with 7 positions matching TRBD1. This CDR3 has 13 amino acids. The J segment lost 7 bases and the V segment lost 8 bases, leaving 9 bases of the junction unmatched. The CDR3 loop reads CASCSDRAYTQYF. The CDR3 region has the DNA TGTGCCAGCTGTAGTGACAGGGCCTATACGCAGTATTTT.

On this clonotype itself: At one end the junction does not follow the germline gene, possibly because of a read error. V and J are TRBV7-8 and TRBJ2-3; unclear D gene. The CDR3 runs 11 residues. Germline CDR1 SGHVS, CDR2 FQNEAQ. The CDR3 coding sequence is TGTGCCAGCAGCTTTGACGATAGGCAGTATTTT. Its protein product is CASSFDDRQYF.

The chain employs TRBV11-3 and TRBJ1-1; TRBD1 aligns across 7 bases. Germline lookup yields CDR1 SGHNT and CDR2 YENEEA. V lost 9 bases, J lost 3 bases, and 7 bases stayed unmatched. The CDR3 extends over 13 amino acids. The CDR3 DNA sequence: TGTGCCAGTACTTATGGGACAGACACTGAAGCTTTCTTT. It translates to CASTYGTDTEAFF.

About this clonotype: The conserved phenylalanine or tryptophan is not found at the CDR3 terminus, so this likely reflects a read error. The chain has TRBV10-1 and TRBJ2-1; a weak D match, TRBD2 (6 bases). V gave up 6 bases and J gave up 8 bases, with 20 bases separating them. Per the germline V gene, CDR1 is WNHNN and CDR2 is SYGVQD (reference sequence). This CDR3 comprises 15 residues. The CDR3: CASSSGTGVRDEQFI. CDR3 DNA: TGCGCCAGCAGCAGTGGGACGGGGGTGAGGGATGAGCAGTTCATC.

Remarks on this clonotype: A much bigger clone sits one base away, suggesting this may be a read error. This sequence joins TRBV6-6 and TRBJ2-5; D not resolved. The CDR3 has 13 residues. Germline values: CDR1 MNHNY, CDR2 SVGAGI (reference sequence). As DNA, the CDR3 is TGTGCCAGAAGTTACCTCTCAGGAGAGACCCAGTACTTC. It yields the protein CARSYLSGETQYF.

For this clonotype: An end of the junction does not agree with germline; a read error may underlie this. CDR3 nucleotide sequence: TGCAGTGAAGGGTCTTCTCAAGAGACCCATTACTTC. Residues: CSEGSSQETHYF. This chain uses TRBV20-1 with TRBJ2-5; D is uncertain. The CDR3 is 12 residues long. Germline V lookup: CDR1 DFQATT, CDR2 SNEGSKA (reference sequence).

Remarks on this clonotype: At one end, the junction sequence differs from germline, possibly due to a read error. The chain combines TRBV6-5 with TRBJ2-5; D gene uncertain. This CDR3 has 13 amino acids. Germline V gene data show CDR1 as MNHEY and CDR2 as SVGAGI. Written as DNA, the CDR3 is TGTGCCAGCAGGCACTTGCTTGGCGAGACCCACTACTTC. It yields the protein CASRHLLGETHYF.

The chain is built from TRBV10-2 and TRBJ2-2, with 11 nucleotides matching TRBD1. The germline V gene has CDR1 WSHSY and CDR2 SAAADI. V trimming: 7 bases; J trimming: 10 bases; junction bases outside the gene matches: 11. The CDR3 is made up of 15 amino acids. The CDR3, as DNA: TGCGCCAGCATCACTGGACAGGGGGCGAGGGAGGAGCTGTTTTTT. This codes for CASITGQGAREELFF.

This clonotype was seen a handful of times. The junction departs from the called germline gene at one end, perhaps through a read error. The CDR3 DNA follows: TGTGCGAGCAGCCAACGGCACCTCAAAGAGACCCAGTACTTC. Protein sequence: CASSQRHLKETQYF. The V and J genes are TRBV14 and TRBJ2-5, with unresolved D. From germline, CDR1 is SGHDN and CDR2 FVKESK. CDR3 length: 14 residues.

Comments on this clonotype: One end of the junction fails to match germline, which may point to a read error. V is TRBV12-3 or TRBV12-4 and J is TRBJ2-3; no clear D gene. The CDR3 is 15 residues long. The CDR3 protein is CANSFCVPSTDTQYF. The CDR3 nucleotides are TGTGCCAACAGTTTTTGCGTCCCAAGCACAGATACGCAGTATTTT.

Comment on this clonotype: The missing conserved phenylalanine or tryptophan at the end of this CDR3 makes a read error likely. The DNA is left out, because the CDR3 cannot be placed on it with certainty; the CDR3 is given as TCRdb lists it. V usage is TRBV5-5 and J usage is TRBJ1-1. 13 amino acids form the CDR3, both terminal residues included. Germline CDR1 reads SGHKS; CDR2 reads YYEKEE (reference sequence). The CDR3 protein is CASSWGVNTETFI.

The chain couples TRBV29-1 to TRBJ2-7, with D possibly being TRBD1 (6 bases). CDR1 is SQVTM, CDR2 ANQGSEA, per germline. The length of the CDR3 is 13 residues. CDR3 sequence reads: CSLEDRGSYEQYF. The CDR3 DNA is TGCAGTCTTGAAGATAGGGGGTCCTACGAGCAGTACTTC.

Only a few counts were recorded for this clonotype. The chain is built from TRBV11-2 and TRBJ2-1, with TRBD2 matching 8 bases. Germline CDR1 and CDR2: SGHAT and FQNNGV. V trimming: 5 bases; J trimming: 2 bases; junction bases outside the gene matches: 2. The CDR3 extends over 14 amino acids. As DNA, the CDR3 is TGTGCCAGCAGCATTAGCGGGGCCTACAATGAGCAGTTCTTC. Encoded protein: CASSISGAYNEQFF. Complete variable domain (other parts from reference TRBV11-2 and TRBJ2-1): EAGVAQSPRYKIIEKRQSVAFWCNPISGHATLYWYQQILGQGPKLLIQFQNNGVVDDSQLPKDRFSAERLKGVDSTLKIQPAKLEDSAVYLCASSISGAYNEQFFGPGTRLTVL.

The chain couples TRBV6-5 to TRBJ2-7; D gene ambiguous. The CDR3 contains 15 residues. Germline-derived CDR1 and CDR2 are MNHEY and SVGAGI. This CDR3 reads CDGSYSRRKTVEQYF. The CDR3 coding sequence is TGTGACGGCAGTTACTCGAGGCGGAAGACGGTCGAGCAGTACTTC.

The chain joins TRBV20-1 to TRBJ2-7; tentatively, D is TRBD1 (6 bases). The CDR3 runs to 13 residues. Germline lookup yields CDR1 DFQATT and CDR2 SNEGSKA (reference sequence). V was shortened by 7 bases and J by 6 bases, with 19 bases between the two germline ends. The chain's CDR3 is CSDPSFTGSEQYF. CDR3 in DNA: TGCAGTGATCCCTCTTTTACAGGGTCCGAGCAGTACTTC.

This clonotype has just one count. As the CDR3 is not closed by the conserved phenylalanine or tryptophan, this likely results from a read error. The chain is built from TRBV29-1 and TRBJ1-5; D gene ambiguous. Germline V CDR1 and CDR2: SQVTM, ANQGSEA. CDR3 length: 14 residues. CDR3 sequence reads: CIVGPSGSNQPQHS. The CDR3 DNA is TGCATCGTTGGCCCCTCAGGTAGCAATCAGCCCCAGCATTCT.

There are a few counts of this clonotype. This may arise from a read error, as a much more abundant clone is one base away. This sequence joins TRBV10-3 and TRBJ2-7; D is perhaps TRBD2 (6 bases). Between the trimmed V and J ends, which lost 8 bases and 5 bases, there was a span of 16 bases. This CDR3 is 13 amino acids long. The germline V gene encodes CDR1 ENHRY and CDR2 SYGVKD. The CDR3 region has the DNA TGTGCCATCGGTCCCACGGGAGCCAACGAGCAGTACTTC. Protein: CAIGPTGANEQYF.

This clonotype is medium-sized. The chain is built from TRBV20-1 and TRBJ2-2, with 7 bases lining up with TRBD2. V gave up 3 bases and J gave up 7 bases; unmatched junction bases: 5. Per the germline V gene, CDR1 is DFQATT and CDR2 is SNEGSKA (reference sequence). The CDR3 has 13 residues. The CDR3 reads CSARVAGGGELFF. The CDR3 DNA is TGCAGTGCTAGGGTAGCGGGCGGCGGGGAGCTGTTTTTT.

As concerns this clonotype: At one of its ends the junction is not consistent with the germline gene, which may arise from a read error. The chain combines TRBV5-1 with TRBJ1-2, with D possibly TRBD1 on 5 matching bases. Germline values: CDR1 SGHRS, CDR2 YFSETQ. CDR3 size: 14 residues. CDR3: CANSPTWGHYGYTF. CDR3 nucleotides: TGCGCCAACAGCCCGACATGGGGACACTATGGCTACACCTTC.